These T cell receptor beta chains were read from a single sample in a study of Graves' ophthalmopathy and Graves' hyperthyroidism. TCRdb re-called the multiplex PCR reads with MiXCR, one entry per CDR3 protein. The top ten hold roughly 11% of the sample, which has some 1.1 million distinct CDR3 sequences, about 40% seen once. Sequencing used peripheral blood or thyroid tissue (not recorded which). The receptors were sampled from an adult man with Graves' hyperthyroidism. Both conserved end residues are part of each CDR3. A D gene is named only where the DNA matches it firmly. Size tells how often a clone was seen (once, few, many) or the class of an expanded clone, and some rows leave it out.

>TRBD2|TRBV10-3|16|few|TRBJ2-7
CAISGVTSGSLDEQYF
TGTGCCATCAGCGGAGTGACTAGCGGGAGTCTGGACGAGCAGTACTTC
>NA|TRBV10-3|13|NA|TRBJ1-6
CAISGILSSPLHF
TGTGCCATCAGCGGGATTTTGAGTTCACCCCTCCACTTT
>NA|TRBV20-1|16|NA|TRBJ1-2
CSAKRETAPAIYGYTF
TGCAGTGCTAAGCGGGAGACGGCCCCAGCCATCTATGGCTACACCTTC
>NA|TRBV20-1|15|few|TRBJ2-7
CSANGDLGKFYEQYF
TGCAGTGCCAACGGGGACCTAGGAAAATTCTACGAGCAGTACTTC
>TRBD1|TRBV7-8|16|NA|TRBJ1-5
CASSPIGQGANQPQHF
TGTGCCAGCAGCCCTATCGGACAGGGGGCGAATCAGCCCCAGCATTTT
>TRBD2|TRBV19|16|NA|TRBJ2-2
CASGYAGLAGSGELFF
TGTGCCAGCGGTTACGCCGGACTAGCGGGGTCCGGGGAGCTGTTTTTT
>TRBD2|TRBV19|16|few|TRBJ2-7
CASSRTSGYLPYEQYF
TGTGCCAGTAGTCGGACTAGCGGGTATCTTCCCTACGAGCAGTACTTC
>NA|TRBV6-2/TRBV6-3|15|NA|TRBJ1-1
CASRNLATGNTEAFF
TGTGCCAGCAGAAACCTAGCTACAGGGAACACTGAAGCTTTCTTT
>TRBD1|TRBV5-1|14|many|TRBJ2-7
CASSFRTGVYEQYF
TGCGCCAGCAGCTTTCGGACAGGGGTCTACGAGCAGTACTTC
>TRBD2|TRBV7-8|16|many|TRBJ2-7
CASSLAGTSGTYEQYF
TGTGCCAGCAGCTTAGCGGGGACTAGCGGCACCTACGAGCAGTACTTC
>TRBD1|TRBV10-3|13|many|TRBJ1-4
CATSTGDNEKLFF
TGTGCCACATCGACAGGGGATAATGAAAAACTGTTTTTT
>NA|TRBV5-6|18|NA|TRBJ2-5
CASTPTGTMLRQQETQYF
TGTGCCAGCACCCCGACCGGGACCATGCTTCGACAGCAAGAGACCCAGTACTTC
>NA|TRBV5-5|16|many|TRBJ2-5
CASSSGQRLPQETQYF
TGTGCCAGCAGCTCGGGGCAGCGACTACCACAAGAGACCCAGTACTTC
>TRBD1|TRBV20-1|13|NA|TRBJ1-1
CSATGQVNTEAFF
TGCAGTGCTACGGGACAGGTGAACACTGAAGCTTTCTTT
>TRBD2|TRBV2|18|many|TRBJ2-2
CASNAIRTSGRMAGELFF
TGTGCCAGCAACGCGATTAGGACTAGCGGGAGAATGGCCGGGGAGCTGTTTTTT
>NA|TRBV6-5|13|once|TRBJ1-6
CASRWTDNSPLHF
TGTGCCAGCAGGTGGACAGACAATTCACCCCTCCACTTT
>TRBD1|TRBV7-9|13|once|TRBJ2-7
CASSFTGGYERYF
TGTGCCAGCAGCTTCACAGGGGGGTACGAGCGGTACTTC
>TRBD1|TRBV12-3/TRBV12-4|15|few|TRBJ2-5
CASKPGTGGQETQYF
TGTGCCAGCAAACCCGGGACAGGGGGTCAAGAGACCCAGTACTTC
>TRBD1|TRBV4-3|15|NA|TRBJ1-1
CASSQDYRGNTEAFF
TGCGCCAGCAGCCAAGATTACAGGGGGAACACTGAAGCTTTCTTT
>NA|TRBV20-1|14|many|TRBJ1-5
CSARVRARNQPQHF
TGCAGTGCTAGGGTACGGGCTCGCAATCAGCCCCAGCATTTT
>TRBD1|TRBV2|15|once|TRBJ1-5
CAGSEGTGGSQPQHF
TGTGCCGGCAGTGAAGGGACAGGGGGCAGTCAGCCCCAGCATTTT
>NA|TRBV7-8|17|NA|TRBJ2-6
CASSLGTSTSGANVPTF
TGTGCCAGCAGCTTAGGGACAAGTACGTCTGGGGCCAACGTCCCGACTTTC
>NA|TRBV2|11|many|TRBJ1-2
CASSDGLGYTF
TGTGCCAGCAGTGATGGGTTGGGCTACACCTTC
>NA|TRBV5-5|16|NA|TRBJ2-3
CASSFTRDTSMDTQYF
TGTGCCAGCAGCTTCACCCGGGACACGAGCATGGATACGCAGTATTTT
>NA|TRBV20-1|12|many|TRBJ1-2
CSARDPTTGYTF
TGCAGTGCTAGAGATCCTACTACGGGCTACACCTTC
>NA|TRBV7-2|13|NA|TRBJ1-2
CASSSQQEGGYTF
TGTGCCAGCAGCTCCCAACAGGAGGGCGGCTACACCTTC
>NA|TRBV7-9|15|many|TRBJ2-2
CASSPRLDFTGELFF
TGTGCCAGCAGCCCCAGACTAGATTTCACCGGGGAGCTGTTTTTT
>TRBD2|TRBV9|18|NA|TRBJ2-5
CASSGREKRSGIKETQYF
TGTGCCAGCAGCGGACGGGAGAAGCGGAGCGGGATAAAAGAGACCCAGTACTTC
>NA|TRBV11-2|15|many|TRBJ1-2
CASSSLIARSYGYTF
TGTGCCAGCAGCTCCCTAATTGCCCGTTCCTATGGCTACACCTTC
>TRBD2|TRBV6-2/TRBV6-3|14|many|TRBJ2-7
CASSHGTSAYEQYF
TGTGCCAGCAGTCATGGGACTAGCGCTTACGAGCAGTACTTC
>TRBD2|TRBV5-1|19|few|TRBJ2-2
CASSLSGLAGVKVSGELFF
TGCGCCAGCAGCTTGTCCGGACTAGCGGGAGTAAAGGTTTCCGGGGAGCTGTTTTTT
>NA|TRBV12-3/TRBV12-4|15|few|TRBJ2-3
CASSLSVRPTDTQYF
TGTGCCAGCAGTTTATCGGTCAGACCCACAGATACGCAGTATTTT